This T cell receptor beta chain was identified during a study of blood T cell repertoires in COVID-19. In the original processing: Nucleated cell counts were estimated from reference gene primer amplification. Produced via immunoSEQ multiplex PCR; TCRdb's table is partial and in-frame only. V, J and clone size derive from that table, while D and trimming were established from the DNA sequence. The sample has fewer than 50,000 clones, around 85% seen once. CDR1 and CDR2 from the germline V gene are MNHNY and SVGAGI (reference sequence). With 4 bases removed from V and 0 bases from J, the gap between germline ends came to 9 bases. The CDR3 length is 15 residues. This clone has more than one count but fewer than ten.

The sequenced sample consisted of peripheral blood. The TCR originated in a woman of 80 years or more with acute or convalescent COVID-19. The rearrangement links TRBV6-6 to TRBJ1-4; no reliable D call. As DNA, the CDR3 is TGTGCCAGCAGTTCCCTAGTTGCAACTAATGAAAAACTGTTTTTT. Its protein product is CASSSLVATNEKLFF.